These 8 T cell receptor beta chains share one sample of origin, sequenced in a study of PD-1 blockade in classical Hodgkin lymphoma. Exposure to brentuximab vedotin varied, and each patient had relapsed following autologous stem cell transplantation. Profiled with immunoSEQ multiplex PCR; TCRdb holds only in-frame clones, not every one. The sample records tens of thousands of clones, more than 70% being singletons. The input for sequencing was peripheral blood mononuclear cells (PBMCs), taken before the second cycle of nivolumab. These receptors came from a human donor with classical Hodgkin lymphoma.

This clone was observed a few times. The gene calls are TRBV19 and TRBJ1-2; unclear D gene. The CDR3 spans 14 residues. V was clipped by 6 bases and J by 8 bases, with 19 bases between them. Germline-derived CDR1 and CDR2 are LNHDA and SQIVND (reference sequence). The CDR3 loop is CASSSGVGSGGYTF. The CDR3 DNA follows: TGTGCCAGTAGCTCCGGGGTCGGCTCCGGGGGCTACACCTTC. Using reference TRBV19 and TRBJ1-2 for the parts outside the CDR3, the full variable domain is DGGITQSPKYLFRKEGQNVTLSCEQNLNHDAMYWYRQDPGQGLRLIYYSQIVNDFQKGDIAEGYSVSREKKESFPLTVTSAQKNPTAFYLCASSSGVGSGGYTFGSGTRLTVV.

Notes on this clone: This specimen includes other DNA sequences encoding the same CDR3. The chain combines TRBV7-9 with TRBJ1-6; D is unresolved. Trimming removed 3 bases at V and 5 bases at J, with 8 bases between. CDR1 and CDR2 from the germline V gene are SEHNR and FQNEAQ (reference sequence). The CDR3 extends over 14 amino acids. The chain's CDR3 is CASSLGADNSPLHF. The CDR3 region has the DNA TGTGCCAGCAGCTTGGGAGCCGATAATTCACCCCTCCACTTT.

The chain recombines TRBV19 with TRBJ2-5; D possibly corresponds to TRBD2 (5 bases). Per the germline V gene, CDR1 is LNHDA and CDR2 is SQIVND (reference sequence). V lost 4 bases to trimming and J lost 3 bases, with 12 bases between them. This CDR3 spans 14 amino acids. CDR3 sequence: CASSTQQTKETQYF. The CDR3 DNA reads TGTGCCAGTAGTACCCAACAGACTAAAGAGACCCAGTACTTC.

The chain combines TRBV6-1 with TRBJ2-1, with no clear D. CDR1 and CDR2 from the germline V gene are MNHNS and SASEGT. Deletions cut 4 bases from V and 3 bases from J, with 4 bases between. This CDR3 is built from 12 residues. For the CDR3, the DNA is TGTGCCAGCAGTGGCGGCTACAATGAGCAGTTCTTC. It codes for CASSGGYNEQFF.

The chain uses TRBV28 and TRBJ2-2; no clear D gene. Per the germline V gene, CDR1 is MDHEN and CDR2 is SYDVKM. V lost 6 bases, J lost 8 bases, and 7 bases lay in between. CDR3 length: 11 amino acids. The CDR3 coding sequence is TGTGCCAGCAGGAACCTGGGGGAGCTGTTTTTT. Translated: CASRNLGELFF.

The chain couples TRBV7-3 to TRBJ2-3, with D tentatively TRBD1 or TRBD2 (5 bases each). V was trimmed by 4 bases and J by 12 bases, leaving 14 bases between them. The CDR3 covers 12 residues. The V gene's germline CDR1 is SGHTA and CDR2 FQGTGA. CDR3 sequence: CASSSVGDRQYF. CDR3 bases: TGTGCCAGCAGCTCGGTTGGGGACCGTCAGTATTTT.

This clone was recorded only once. This rearrangement joins TRBV5-1 to TRBJ1-1, with D uncertain. Germline V CDR1 and CDR2: SGHRS, YFSETQ. This CDR3 region has 15 residues. V lost 0 bases and J lost 0, with 9 bases in between. The CDR3 nucleotides are TGCGCCAGCAGCTTGGTGGGCAGGATGAACACTGAAGCTTTCTTT. Translated: CASSLVGRMNTEAFF.

The CDR3 region is CASSTGTSGNTIYF. Written as DNA, the CDR3 is TGCGCCAGCAGCACAGGAACCTCTGGAAACACCATATATTTT. The chain couples TRBV5-1 to TRBJ1-3; tentatively, D is TRBD1 (5 bases). The V end lost 4 bases, the J end lost 0 bases, and 8 bases lay between the germline ends. This CDR3 has 14 residues. Germline V lookup: CDR1 SGHRS, CDR2 YFSETQ.